This TCR beta chain comes out of a study of identifying expanded T cells in peripheral blood. Whole-study findings and limits: Variance in clone template counts between roughly two-week samples significantly increased with total template count across all healthy donors. Differentially abundant clones: approximately 1.3 between replicates, about 17 at approximately two weeks, around 19 at four.

Germline V gene lookup returns CDR1 LNHDA and CDR2 SQIVND (reference sequence). The length of the CDR3 is 14 residues. Concerning this clone: Its antigen is unidentified. At one end the junction does not follow the germline gene, possibly because of a read error.

This table comes from immunoSEQ multiplex PCR, and its TCRdb copy is limited to in-frame clones, with some not included. The sample includes more than 65,000 clones, about 89% of them seen just once. No infections or other immune events were documented during collection. The chain links TRBV19 to TRBJ2-5; no firm D call. The clonotype originates from a person between 18 and 75 years old in good health. Sequenced: blood. The chain's CDR3 is CASSVAGSQGTQYF. The DNA of the CDR3 is TGTGCCAGTAGTGTCGCCGGGTCCCAAGGGACCCAGTACTTC.